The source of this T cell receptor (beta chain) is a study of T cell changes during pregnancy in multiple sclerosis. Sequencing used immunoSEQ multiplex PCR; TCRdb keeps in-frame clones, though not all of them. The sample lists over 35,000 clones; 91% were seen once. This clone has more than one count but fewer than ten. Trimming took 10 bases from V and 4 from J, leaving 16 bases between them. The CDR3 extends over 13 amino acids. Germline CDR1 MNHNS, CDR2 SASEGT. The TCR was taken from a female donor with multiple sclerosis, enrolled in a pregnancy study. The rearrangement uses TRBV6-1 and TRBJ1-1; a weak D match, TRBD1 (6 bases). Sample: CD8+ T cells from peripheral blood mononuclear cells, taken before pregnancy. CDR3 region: CATDRTWATEAFF. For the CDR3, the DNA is TGTGCCACTGACAGGACCTGGGCCACTGAAGCTTTCTTT.